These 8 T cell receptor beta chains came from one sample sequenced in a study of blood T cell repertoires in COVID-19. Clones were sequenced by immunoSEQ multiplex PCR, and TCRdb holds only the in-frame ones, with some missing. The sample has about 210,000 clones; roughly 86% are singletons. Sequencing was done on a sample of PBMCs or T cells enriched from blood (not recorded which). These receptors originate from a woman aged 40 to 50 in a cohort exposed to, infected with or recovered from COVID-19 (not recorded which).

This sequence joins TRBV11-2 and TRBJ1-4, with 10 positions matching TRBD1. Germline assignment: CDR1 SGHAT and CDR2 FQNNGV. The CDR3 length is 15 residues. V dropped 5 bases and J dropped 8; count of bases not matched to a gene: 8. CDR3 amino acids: CASSPARDRGEKLFF. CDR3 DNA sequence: TGTGCCAGCAGCCCGGCCCGGGACAGGGGCGAAAAACTGTTTTTT.

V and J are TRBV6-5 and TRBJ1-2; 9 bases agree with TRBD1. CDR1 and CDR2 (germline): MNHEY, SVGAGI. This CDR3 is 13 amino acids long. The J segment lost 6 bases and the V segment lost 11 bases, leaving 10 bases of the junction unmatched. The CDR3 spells CAVRDRALHGYTF. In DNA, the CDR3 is TGTGCCGTAAGGGACAGGGCTTTACATGGCTACACCTTC.

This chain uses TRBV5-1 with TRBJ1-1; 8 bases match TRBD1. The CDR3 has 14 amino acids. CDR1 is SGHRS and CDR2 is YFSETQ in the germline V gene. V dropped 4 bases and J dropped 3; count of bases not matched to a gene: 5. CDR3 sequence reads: CASSPTGDHTEAFF. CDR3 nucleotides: TGCGCCAGCAGCCCGACAGGGGACCACACTGAAGCTTTCTTT. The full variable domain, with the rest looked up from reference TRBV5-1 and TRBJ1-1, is KAGVTQTPRYLIKTRGQQVTLSCSPISGHRSVSWYQQTPGQGLQFLFEYFSETQRNKGNFPGRFSGRQFSNSRSEMNVSTLELGDSALYLCASSPTGDHTEAFFGQGTRLTVV.

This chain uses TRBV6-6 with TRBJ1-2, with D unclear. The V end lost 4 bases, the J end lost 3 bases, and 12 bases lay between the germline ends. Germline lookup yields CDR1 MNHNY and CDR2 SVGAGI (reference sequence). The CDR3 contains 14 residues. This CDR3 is CASSWRVLDYGYTF. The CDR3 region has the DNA TGTGCCAGCAGTTGGAGGGTGTTGGACTATGGCTACACCTTC.

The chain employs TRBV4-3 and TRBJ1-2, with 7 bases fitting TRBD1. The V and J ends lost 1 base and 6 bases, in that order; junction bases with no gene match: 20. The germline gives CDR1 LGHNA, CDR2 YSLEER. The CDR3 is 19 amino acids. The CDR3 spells CASSQAVGLSRQGGDGYTF. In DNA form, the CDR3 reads TGCGCCAGCAGCCAAGCAGTGGGGCTAAGTCGACAGGGAGGCGATGGCTACACCTTC.

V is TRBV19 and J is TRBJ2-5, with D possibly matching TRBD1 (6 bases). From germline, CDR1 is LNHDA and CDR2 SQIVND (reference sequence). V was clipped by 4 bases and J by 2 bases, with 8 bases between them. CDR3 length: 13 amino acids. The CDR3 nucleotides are TGTGCCAGTAGTAGGACAGCACAAGAGACCCAGTACTTC. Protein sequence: CASSRTAQETQYF.

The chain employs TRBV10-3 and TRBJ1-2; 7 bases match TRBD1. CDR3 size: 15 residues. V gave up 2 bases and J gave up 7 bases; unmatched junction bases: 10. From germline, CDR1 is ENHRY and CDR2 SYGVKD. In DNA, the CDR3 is TGTGCCATCAGTGAGGAAAAGACAGGGACGAGTGGCTACACCTTC. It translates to CAISEEKTGTSGYTF.

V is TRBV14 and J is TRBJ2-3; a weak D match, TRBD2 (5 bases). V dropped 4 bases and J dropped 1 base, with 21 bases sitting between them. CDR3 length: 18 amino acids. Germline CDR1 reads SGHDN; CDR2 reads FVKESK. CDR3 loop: CASSPFLGALGGTDTQYF. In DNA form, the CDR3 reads TGTGCCAGCAGCCCCTTTCTCGGTGCACTAGGAGGCACAGATACGCAGTATTTT.